The T cell receptor beta chain described here comes from a study of blood T cell repertoires in COVID-19. Overall study context: Samples came from the United States, Italy and Spain, spanning acute and convalescent COVID-19. PBMCs, B-cell-depleted T cells, or T cells were the source of the cDNA or gDNA that made up the material.

The CDR3 runs to 16 residues. Looked up from germline, CDR1 is SGHTA and CDR2 is FQGNSA. After removal of 5 bases from V and 5 bases from J, the junction contained 9 bases not matched to a gene. Per the authors' pipeline: Reference gene primer amplification gave nucleated cell count estimates. Produced via immunoSEQ multiplex PCR; TCRdb's table is partial and in-frame only. For V, J and clone size, that table is used; D and trimming come from the DNA. Seen here are some 97,000 clones, 90% observed once, and the top ten hold about 1.7%. The V and J genes are TRBV7-2 and TRBJ1-6, with 7 bases that match TRBD1. The TCR originated in a man aged 55 to 70 with acute or convalescent COVID-19. The sequencing input was peripheral blood. Written as DNA, the CDR3 is TGTGCCAGCAGCCATAGACAGGGAGGTCATAATTCACCCCTCCACTTT. As protein: CASSHRQGGHNSPLHF.